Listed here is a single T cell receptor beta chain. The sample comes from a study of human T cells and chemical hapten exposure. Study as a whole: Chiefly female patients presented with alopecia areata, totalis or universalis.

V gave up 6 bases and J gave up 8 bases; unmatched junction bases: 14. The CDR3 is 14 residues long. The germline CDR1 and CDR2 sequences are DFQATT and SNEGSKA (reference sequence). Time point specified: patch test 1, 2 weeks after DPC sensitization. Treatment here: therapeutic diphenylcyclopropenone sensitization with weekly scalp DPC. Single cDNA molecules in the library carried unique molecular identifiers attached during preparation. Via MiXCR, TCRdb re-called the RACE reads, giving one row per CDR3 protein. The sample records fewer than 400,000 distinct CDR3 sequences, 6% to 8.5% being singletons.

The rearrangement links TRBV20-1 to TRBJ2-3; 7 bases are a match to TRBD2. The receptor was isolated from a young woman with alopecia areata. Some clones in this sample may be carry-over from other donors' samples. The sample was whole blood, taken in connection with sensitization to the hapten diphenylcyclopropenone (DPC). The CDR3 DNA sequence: TGCAGTGCGGGAGGGGAGACCTCCCGGGCTACGCAGTATTTT. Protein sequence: CSAGGETSRATQYF.